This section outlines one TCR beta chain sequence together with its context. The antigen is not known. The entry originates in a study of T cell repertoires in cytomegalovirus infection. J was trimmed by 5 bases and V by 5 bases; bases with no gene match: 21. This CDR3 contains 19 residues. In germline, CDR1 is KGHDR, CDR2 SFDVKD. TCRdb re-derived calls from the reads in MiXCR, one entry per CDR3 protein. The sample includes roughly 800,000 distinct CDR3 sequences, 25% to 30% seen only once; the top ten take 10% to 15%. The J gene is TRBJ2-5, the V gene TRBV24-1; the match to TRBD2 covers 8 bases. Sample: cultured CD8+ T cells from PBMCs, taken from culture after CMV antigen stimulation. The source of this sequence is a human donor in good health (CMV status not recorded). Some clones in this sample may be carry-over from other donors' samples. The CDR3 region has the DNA TGTGCCACCAGTGCTAGCGGTCCTAGCGGGCCACCAGGCGGGGAGACCCAGTACTTC. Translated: CATSASGPSGPPGGETQYF.